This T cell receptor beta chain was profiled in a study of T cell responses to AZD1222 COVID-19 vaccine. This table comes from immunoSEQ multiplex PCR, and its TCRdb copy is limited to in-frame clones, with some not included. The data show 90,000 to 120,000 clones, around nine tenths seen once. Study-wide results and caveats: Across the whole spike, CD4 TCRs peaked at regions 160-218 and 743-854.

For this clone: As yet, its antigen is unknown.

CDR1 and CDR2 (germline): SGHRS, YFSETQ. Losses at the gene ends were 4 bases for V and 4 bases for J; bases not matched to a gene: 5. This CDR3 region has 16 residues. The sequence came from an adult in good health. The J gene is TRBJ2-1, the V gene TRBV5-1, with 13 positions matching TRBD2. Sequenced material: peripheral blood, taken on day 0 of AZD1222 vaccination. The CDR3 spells CASSNGTSGVYNEQFF. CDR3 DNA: TGCGCCAGCAGCAACGGGACTAGCGGGGTATACAATGAGCAGTTCTTC. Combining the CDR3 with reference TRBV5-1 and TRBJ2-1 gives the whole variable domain KAGVTQTPRYLIKTRGQQVTLSCSPISGHRSVSWYQQTPGQGLQFLFEYFSETQRNKGNFPGRFSGRQFSNSRSEMNVSTLELGDSALYLCASSNGTSGVYNEQFFGPGTRLTVL.